The rows below give T cell receptor beta chains drawn from one sample of a study of cytomegalovirus exposure and HLA in healthy donors. TCRdb keeps only in-frame clones here, not all; method: immunoSEQ multiplex PCR. Here the sample spans about 140,000 clones, more than 70% being singletons. The sample taken for sequencing was PBMCs. These receptors originate from a man between 45 and 60 years old in good health and CMV-seronegative. Both conserved end residues are part of each CDR3. The D gene is left open where the match is weak. Not every row has a clone size; where given, it reads once, few, many or a size class.

.	TRBV14	TRBD1	TRBJ1-1	TGTGCCAGCAGCCCCGGGGGACAGGTTACTTTCTTT	CASSPGGQVTFF
.	TRBV7-6	TRBD1	TRBJ1-3	TGTGCCAGCAGCTCGAACCCCGGGACAGGGAGAAACACCATATATTTT	CASSSNPGTGRNTIYF
.	TRBV2	.	TRBJ1-1	TGTGCCAGCAGGCACGAGACAAACACTGAAGCTTTCTTT	CASRHETNTEAFF
.	TRBV30	.	TRBJ1-2	TGTGCCTGGGGACAGAGGGTTCACTATGGCTACACCTTC	CAWGQRVHYGYTF
.	TRBV27	.	TRBJ1-6	TGTGCCAGCAGAGACCAACTCAGGGTACCTAATTCACCCCTCCACTTT	CASRDQLRVPNSPLHF
few	TRBV2	.	TRBJ1-1	TGTGCCAGCAGTGACAGGGGAAACACTGAAGCTTTCTTT	CASSDRGNTEAFF
.	TRBV19	.	TRBJ2-1	TGTGCCAGTAGTATCACGGAAAGAGGGTACAATGAGCAGTTCTTC	CASSITERGYNEQFF
.	TRBV10-2	.	TRBJ2-2	TGCGCCAGCAGTGAGTACAGGAACACCGGGGAGCTGTTTTTT	CASSEYRNTGELFF
.	TRBV19	.	TRBJ1-2	TGTGCCAGTAGTCTGACTTATCAGGGACTCTATGGCTACACCTTC	CASSLTYQGLYGYTF
few	TRBV6-5	TRBD1	TRBJ2-1	TGTGCCAGCAGTGTGGACAGGGCTTCCTACAATGAGCAGTTCTTC	CASSVDRASYNEQFF